This T cell receptor (beta chain) was profiled in a study of T-cell memory formation after mild COVID-19 listed by TCRdb under 2021. General notes on the study: TCR sequence clusters from the two donors were largely donor specific. The cohort comprised two young, previously healthy adult volunteers, one female and one male. T-cell clones expanding and contracting after mild COVID-19 in two donors were tracked by longitudinal TCRalpha and TCRbeta repertoire sequencing.

Ficoll-Paque density gradient centrifugation was used to isolate PBMCs. The table lists this clonotype with a count of one. The specificity of this receptor is unknown. One base away there is no much larger clone; base qualities are not given. A lone read is weak support. Reads for this sample came from an Illumina NovaSeq 6000. TCRalpha and TCRbeta cDNA libraries were built by 5'RACE with constant-segment primers, adding sample barcodes and unique molecular identifiers. Trizol reagent was used to extract RNA from every sample. Library amplification was performed in two PCR steps, and a second sample barcode and Illumina TruSeq adapters were introduced in the second step. The libraries were sequenced on an Illumina NovaSeq using 2 x 150 bp paired-end reads. In the paper's pipeline: Demultiplexing of reads and collapsing into UMI-guided consensus sequences were performed with migec v1.2.7. Using mixcr v2.1.11, UMI consensuses were aligned to TRA and TRB V and J templates and then assembled into clonotypes. Expanded or contracted clonotypes were those called significant by both edgeR and NoisET, with noise models trained on biological replicates. For edgeR calls, the cutoffs were a false discovery rate-adjusted p below 0.01 and a log2 fold-change threshold of 1. As an exploratory analysis of dynamics, max-normalized trajectories of the 1000 most abundant clonotypes were examined by PCA with hierarchical clustering. Separately sequenced CD4+ and CD8+ repertoires were used to assign the CD4 or CD8 phenotype of responding clones. TCRdb reworked the public reads: Q25 trimming with fastp, MiXCR clone assembly, productive beta chains retained. Rows with one shared CDR3 protein collapse into an entry with the most common genes and DNA. The V and J calls were not made by the authors but by TCRdb's processing. This sample lists under 550,000 distinct CDR3 sequences; 15% to 20% were detected once. Roughly a fifth of the sample is in the top ten clones.

Including the terminal cysteine and phenylalanine, the CDR3 comprises 11 residues. Only CDR3 DNA remains: 33 bases, in frame from the first base. Reading the germline V gene gives CDR1 SGHRS and CDR2 YFSETQ. The V end loses 2 bases and the J end loses 12 bases, and a stretch of 10 bases separates them. On the study overall, not on this receptor specifically: The study covered only a couple of mild cases, and larger cohorts including severe cases with pre-infection samples were considered necessary. Balanced CD4/CD8 phenotypes were observed for clones contracting from day 15 to 85, whereas a bias towards CD4+ was observed for a second wave of clones expanding from day 15 to 37. Whether the second-wave clones peaking on day 37 were SARS-CoV-2 specific was not confirmed. Some responding clones were detected in pre-infection memory, which suggested that pre-existing cross-reactive memory T cells had joined the SARS-CoV-2 response. Contracting CD4+ clones were found mainly in CM and EM memory subsets, while CD8+ clones were enriched in EMRA.

This sequence originates from a man aged 18-30 years who had mild COVID-19 (a few samples of this study predate the infection). The sample titles of this study are shuffled in the database, so cell type and time point are left out; the donor was told from shared clones. Rearrangement joined TRBV5-1 to TRBJ2-3; the D gene identity is not certain. Sequencing input: PBMCs or a T cell subset sorted from them (not recorded which). CDR3 loop: CASSLSVLQYF. The nucleotide sequence is given as TGCGCCAGCAGCTTATCGGTCCTCCAGTATTTT.